The 7 T cell receptor beta chains given below trace back to one sample, sequenced in a study of blood T cell repertoires in COVID-19. Clones were sequenced by immunoSEQ multiplex PCR, and TCRdb holds only the in-frame ones, with some missing. The sample yields approximately 240,000 clones, approximately 90% seen once. The sequenced sample was PBMCs or T cells enriched from blood (not recorded which). These TCRs come from a woman in her twenties or thirties with acute COVID-19.

The chain combines TRBV13 with TRBJ2-7; perhaps TRBD1 as D (6 bases). In germline, CDR1 is PRHDT, CDR2 FYEKMQ (reference sequence). The germline V and J ends were trimmed by 5 bases and 6 bases, with 14 bases remaining between them. The CDR3 sequence is 13 residues long. The CDR3 coding sequence is TGTGCCAGCAGCACTCTACAGGGCGGCGAGCAGTACTTC. The encoded protein is CASSTLQGGEQYF.

This sequence joins TRBV6-5 and TRBJ2-3; 8 bases match TRBD2. Germline V gene sequence: CDR1 MNHEY, CDR2 SVGAGI. The V segment lost 8 bases and the J segment 8 bases; nucleotides outside the gene matches: 15. The length of the CDR3 is 15 residues. For the CDR3, the DNA is TGTGCCAGCCCGCCTCGGGGGGGGTGGCCGGGTACGCAGTATTTT. This codes for CASPPRGGWPGTQYF.

The V and J genes are TRBV14 and TRBJ2-2; TRBD2 aligns across 8 bases. V lost 3 bases and J lost 5; bases outside the gene matches: 8. From germline, CDR1 is SGHDN and CDR2 FVKESK. The CDR3 consists of 16 residues. DNA for the CDR3: TGTGCCAGCAGCCATAAAGCGGGAGTTATTACCGGGGAGCTGTTTTTT. Amino acids: CASSHKAGVITGELFF.

CDR3 sequence: CASSQDSAGSTYNEQFF. The CDR3 DNA reads TGTGCCAGCAGCCAAGATTCGGCGGGGTCGACCTACAATGAGCAGTTCTTC. The rearrangement joins TRBV4-2 to TRBJ2-1, with D possibly matching TRBD2 (6 bases). With 0 bases removed from V and 2 bases from J, the gap between germline ends came to 14 bases. CDR3 length: 17 amino acids. The germline V gene has CDR1 LGHNA and CDR2 YNFKEQ.

The chain links TRBV29-1 to TRBJ1-2; the match to TRBD1 covers 7 bases. The J segment lost 7 bases and the V segment lost 5 bases, leaving 7 bases of the junction unmatched. Germline V CDR1 and CDR2: SQVTM, ANQGSEA. CDR3 length: 12 amino acids. The CDR3 DNA is TGCAGCGTTACGACAGGGATGGGTGGCTACACCTTC. Its translation: CSVTTGMGGYTF.

This clone was counted a few times. The CDR3 coding sequence is TGTGCCAGCAGCCAGGGACTAACGAACCACAATGAGCAGTTCTTC. Translated, it gives CASSQGLTNHNEQFF. The V and J genes are TRBV11-3 and TRBJ2-1; 7 bases map to TRBD2. The V and J ends lost 5 bases and 5 bases, in that order; junction bases with no gene match: 9. The length of the CDR3 is 15 residues. The germline gives CDR1 SGHNT, CDR2 YENEEA.

This rearrangement joins TRBV5-5 to TRBJ1-5; possible D gene TRBD1, 6 bases. Germline CDR1 reads SGHKS; CDR2 reads YYEKEE (reference sequence). The CDR3 totals 15 residues. V lost 5 bases and J lost 3, with 15 bases in between. The CDR3 region is CASSPGQGVNQPQHF. Written as DNA, the CDR3 is TGTGCCAGCAGTCCGGGACAAGGGGTCAATCAGCCCCAGCATTTT.